These 2 T cell receptor beta chains originate from one sample sequenced in a study of blood T cell repertoires in COVID-19 (dated by TCRdb to 2018 to 2021). The library was produced with the immunoSEQ multiplex PCR assay. TCRdb re-hosts the immuneACCESS table, in-frame sequences only. Its copies lack some clones; in the studies checked, an unresolved V gene accounts for under half of them, and the cause for the rest is not known. The sample has about 170,000 clones on record, 85% of them singletons. Of the sample, around 3.2% falls within the top ten clones. Sequenced input: peripheral blood. The receptors here all came from a human donor with acute or convalescent COVID-19. The donor label of this sample is uncertain.

J is TRBJ2-4 and V is TRBV11-3, with a tentative D call TRBD2 (5 bases). The CDR3 has 18 amino acids. V lost 0 bases and J lost 6, with 21 bases in between. Germline values: CDR1 SGHNT, CDR2 YENEEA. CDR3 coding DNA: TGTGCCAGCAGCTTAGATTTTCCAGGTGGGCAAGGGAGAAACATTCAGTACTTC. Protein sequence: CASSLDFPGGQGRNIQYF. Full variable domain (missing parts from reference TRBV11-3 and TRBJ2-4): EAGVVQSPRYKIIEKKQPVAFWCNPISGHNTLYWYLQNLGQGPELLIRYENEEAVDDSQLPKDRFSAERLKGVDSTLKIQPAELGDSAVYLCASSLDFPGGQGRNIQYFGAGTRLSVL.

The chain carries TRBV19 and TRBJ2-1; D may be TRBD2 (5 bases). The V and J ends lost 7 bases and 0 bases respectively, with 13 bases between them. There are 15 residues in the CDR3. Germline V gene lookup returns CDR1 LNHDA and CDR2 SQIVND (reference sequence). The chain's CDR3 is CASKRRQSSYNEQFF. The CDR3 DNA is TGTGCCAGTAAGAGGAGGCAGAGCTCCTACAATGAGCAGTTCTTC.